The T cell receptor beta chain described here comes from a study of T cell responses to AZD1222 COVID-19 vaccine. TCRdb's copy holds only in-frame clones and misses some; the assay was immunoSEQ multiplex PCR. The repertoire holds fewer than 70,000 clones, with 80% as singletons. The V gene end was trimmed by 3 bases and the J gene end by 2 bases; junction bases not matched to a gene: 4. The CDR3 is 15 amino acids. The V gene's germline CDR1 is KGHSH and CDR2 LQKENI. This clonotype was obtained from an adult who received the AZD1222 COVID-19 vaccine. V is TRBV18 and J is TRBJ1-3; 7 bases are a match to TRBD1. This material consisted of peripheral blood, taken 28 days after the second AZD1222 dose. The CDR3 sequence: CASSPAGGAGNTIYF. The CDR3 coding sequence is TGTGCCAGCTCACCTGCAGGGGGAGCTGGAAACACCATATATTTT.